What follows are 13 T cell receptor beta chains derived from one specimen sequenced in a study of technical replicates of blood from a few donors. The repertoire was sequenced with immunoSEQ multiplex PCR; TCRdb's copy has only in-frame clones and lacks some. The sample has some 90,000 clones, 95% seen once. The sample comprised T cells isolated from PBMCs. The source is a human donor in good health.

The V and J genes are TRBV9 and TRBJ2-2; 9 bases fit TRBD2. Germline CDR1 and CDR2: SGDLS and YYNGEE. The CDR3 consists of 17 residues. V was clipped by 0 bases and J by 1 base; unmatched bases: 4. The CDR3 coding sequence is TGTGCCAGCAGCGTAGACGGTAGCGGGAGGAACACCGGGGAGCTGTTTTTT. Encoded protein: CASSVDGSGRNTGELFF.

This clone has a single count. V gene TRBV19 combines with J gene TRBJ2-1; TRBD1 agrees at 7 bases. CDR3 size: 16 residues. The trim removed 5 bases at V and 5 bases at J, leaving 12 bases unmatched. Per germline, CDR1 LNHDA and CDR2 SQIVND (reference sequence). The DNA of the CDR3 is TGTGCCAGTAGTGCCAAAGACAGGGAACTAAACAATGAGCAGTTCTTC. It yields the protein CASSAKDRELNNEQFF.

This CDR3 is CASSSRGYYTGELFF. In DNA, the CDR3 is TGTGCCAGTAGTTCGAGAGGCTACTACACCGGGGAGCTGTTTTTT. The rearrangement uses TRBV19 and TRBJ2-2; D is uncertain. Trimming took off 5 bases at V and 3 bases at J, with 13 bases between the two ends. The CDR3 loop spans 15 amino acids. From germline, CDR1 is LNHDA and CDR2 SQIVND (reference sequence).

The gene calls are TRBV10-3 and TRBJ2-5; a possible D gene is TRBD1 (5 bases). The CDR3 covers 15 residues. V lost 0 bases and J lost 4, with 12 bases in between. Germline V CDR1 and CDR2: ENHRY, SYGVKD. In DNA, the CDR3 is TGTGCCATCAGTGAGTCGGGCAGGGTTACAGAGACCCAGTACTTC. This encodes CAISESGRVTETQYF.

The table lists this clone with a count of one. The chain has TRBV28 and TRBJ2-1; the match to TRBD1 covers 10 bases. CDR1 and CDR2 from the germline V gene are MDHEN and SYDVKM. The CDR3 runs 13 residues. The ends lost 5 bases at V and 9 bases at J; junction bases unmatched: 4. For the CDR3, the DNA is TGTGCCAGCAGTAGCGGACAGGGGGGTGAGCAGTTCTTC. Translated, it gives CASSSGQGGEQFF.

This sequence joins TRBV19 and TRBJ2-3, with TRBD1 identical over 7 bases. J gave up 3 bases and V 1 base, and 4 bases lay outside the gene matches. Looked up from germline, CDR1 is LNHDA and CDR2 is SQIVND (reference sequence). CDR3 length equals 15 residues. The CDR3 loop reads CASSIGQGLTDTQYF. CDR3 coding DNA: TGTGCCAGTAGTATAGGACAGGGATTGACAGATACGCAGTATTTT.

The chain combines TRBV5-4 with TRBJ1-2; 9 nucleotides match TRBD1. V lost 3 bases, J lost 8 bases, and 2 bases stayed unmatched. The CDR3 sequence is 12 residues long. Germline loops: CDR1 SGHNT, CDR2 YYREEE (reference sequence). CDR3 bases: TGTGCCAGCAGCTGGACAGGGGAGGGCTACACCTTC. Translating it yields CASSWTGEGYTF.

This chain links TRBV28 with TRBJ1-5, with no clear D. The length of the CDR3 is 15 residues. CDR1 is MDHEN and CDR2 is SYDVKM in the germline V gene. The germline V and J ends were trimmed by 1 base and 7 bases, with 14 bases remaining between them. As DNA, the CDR3 is TGTGCCAGCAGTTTATTAGCGGGCGGACTCCAGCCCCAGCATTTT. It is translated as CASSLLAGGLQPQHF.

The genes are TRBV2 and TRBJ1-2; tentatively, D is TRBD1 (6 bases). Trimming stripped 6 bases from V and 3 bases from J, with 14 bases between. Germline CDR1 is SNHLY and CDR2 is FYNNEI. This CDR3 contains 14 residues. This CDR3 is CASSVNTGYYGYTF. In nucleotides, the CDR3 is TGTGCCAGCAGCGTTAATACAGGGTACTATGGCTACACCTTC.

This clone came up once. The chain links TRBV5-4 to TRBJ2-1, with 9 bases fitting TRBD1. Germline V gene sequence: CDR1 SGHNT, CDR2 YYREEE (reference sequence). The CDR3 runs 15 residues. J lost 5 bases, V lost 0 bases, and 3 bases had no gene match. The CDR3 DNA reads as TGTGCCAGCAGCTTGGCGGGACAGGGCCACAATGAGCAGTTCTTC. Translating gives CASSLAGQGHNEQFF. Filled out from reference TRBV5-4 and TRBJ2-1, the complete variable domain reads ETGVTQSPTHLIKTRGQQVTLRCSSQSGHNTVSWYQQALGQGPQFIFQYYREEENGRGNFPPRFSGLQFPNYSSELNVNALELDDSALYLCASSLAGQGHNEQFFGPGTRLTVL.

This chain joins TRBV7-2 and TRBJ2-4, with 9 bases matching TRBD2. This CDR3 is 15 amino acids long. With 4 bases clipped from V and 6 bases from J, the junction kept 7 bases outside the gene matches. Germline CDR1 SGHTA, CDR2 FQGNSA. The CDR3 protein is CASSSNGLAPNIQYF. In DNA form, the CDR3 reads TGTGCCAGCAGCTCGAACGGACTAGCGCCAAACATTCAGTACTTC.

The V call is TRBV28, the J call TRBJ2-2, with a tentative D call TRBD2 (5 bases). Germline CDR1 reads MDHEN; CDR2 reads SYDVKM. This CDR3 contains 14 residues. V was shortened by 1 base and J by 5 bases, with 8 bases between the two germline ends. The CDR3 coding sequence is TGTGCCAGCAGTTTATCCCGGGGTACCGGGGAGCTGTTTTTT. Amino acid sequence: CASSLSRGTGELFF.

In this sample, this clone turned up once. The chain recombines TRBV6-6 with TRBJ1-5, with 9 bases aligning to TRBD1. The germline CDR1 and CDR2 sequences are MNHNY and SVGAGI (reference sequence). J lost 5 bases, V lost 0 bases, and 5 bases had no gene match. There are 16 residues in the CDR3. The CDR3 region has the DNA TGTGCCAGCAGTTACTCGGCGGGACAGGGCGATCAGCCCCAGCATTTT. Translated, it gives CASSYSAGQGDQPQHF.